The entry below describes one T cell receptor beta chain. This entry comes from a study of blood T cell repertoires in COVID-19. At the level of the study: Some COVID-19 samples were acute and others convalescent; all came from the United States, Italy and Spain.

Trimming took off 3 bases at V and 0 bases at J, with 9 bases between the two ends. The V gene's germline CDR1 is SGHRS and CDR2 YFSETQ. The CDR3 spans 14 residues. In the original workflow: The assay estimated nucleated cells by amplifying reference gene primers. Measured with immunoSEQ multiplex PCR; TCRdb has only the in-frame clones, and not every one. V, J and clone size are those of that table, while D and trimming were read from the DNA. The sample lists under 150,000 clones, 70% to 90% occurring once. The clonotype comes from a woman aged 45-59 years with acute or convalescent COVID-19. Source material: peripheral blood. The chain links TRBV5-1 to TRBJ1-1; D is unclear. CDR3 nucleotides: TGCGCCAGCAGCTATATCGGGATGAACACTGAAGCTTTCTTT. Encoded protein: CASSYIGMNTEAFF.